In its sample, the clone carrying this T cell receptor beta chain was seen once. The V end was cut by 8 bases, the J end by 6 bases, with 13 bases between. CDR3 size: 13 residues. Per germline, CDR1 SEHNR and CDR2 FQNEAQ (reference sequence). These data originate in a study of blood T cell repertoires in COVID-19. On the study more broadly: Both acute and convalescent COVID-19 samples were obtained from the United States, Italy and Spain. T cells, B-cell-depleted T cells, or PBMCs supplied cDNA or gDNA.

Per the original methods: Reference gene primer amplification gave estimated nucleated cell counts. Clones were sequenced by immunoSEQ multiplex PCR, and TCRdb holds only the in-frame ones, with some missing. D and trimming come from the DNA, and the V and J calls and clone size come from that table. Of some 220,000 clones in the sample, around 81% are singletons; the top ten hold around 7.7%. Material for sequencing was peripheral blood. The receptor's source is a woman between 65 and 79 years old with acute or convalescent COVID-19. The chain is built from TRBV7-9 and TRBJ2-2, with unresolved D. In nucleotides, the CDR3 is TGTGCCAGCGAGCCGGTGGTCGCCGGGGAGCTGTTTTTT. This sequence encodes CASEPVVAGELFF.